Detailed here is one T cell receptor beta chain. The target antigen is unknown. These data originate in a study of cytomegalovirus exposure and HLA in healthy donors. Whole-study context: Clustering assigned about 79% of the approximately 400 genotyped donors to the Caucasian-associated ancestry cluster. Regarding the study as a whole: Fewer N-insertions (relative to the roughly 670-donor mean) were reportedly seen in an Asian-associated ancestry cluster in a later analysis. HLA allele associations emerged for around 16,000 TCR beta sequences in a later analysis, at 0.05 false discovery rate.

V was clipped by 2 bases and J by 5 bases; unmatched bases: 19. The CDR3 has 19 amino acids. Germline assignment: CDR1 SEHNR and CDR2 FQNEAQ (reference sequence). With 60 Vbeta and 13 Jbeta primers, the PCR was carried out. Produced via immunoSEQ multiplex PCR; TCRdb's table is partial and in-frame only. The sample lists around 210,000 clones; about three quarters were seen once. There were likely unrecorded immune exposures, though donors were nominally healthy when sampled. Sequences were obtained from PBMCs. The chain is built from TRBV7-9 and TRBJ2-5; TRBD2 agrees at 8 bases. This TCR was recovered from a boy between 10 and 17 years old in good health and CMV-seronegative. The CDR3 sequence is CASSLFSGGRTGSRETQYF. In nucleotides, the CDR3 is TGTGCCAGCAGCTTATTTTCGGGGGGGAGAACTGGATCCAGGGAGACCCAGTACTTC.